Below are 2 T cell receptor beta chains sequenced from a single sample in a study of blood T cell repertoires in COVID-19. Produced via immunoSEQ multiplex PCR; TCRdb's table is partial and in-frame only. The sample has 150,000 to 170,000 clones, roughly 83% seen once. Sequenced: peripheral blood. These receptor sequences come from a woman in her sixties or seventies with COVID-19, enrolled during active disease.

The V and J genes are TRBV19 and TRBJ2-3, with D tentatively TRBD2 (7 bases). V was shortened by 0 bases and J by 7 bases, with 11 bases between the two germline ends. There are 14 residues in the CDR3. The germline gives CDR1 LNHDA, CDR2 SQIVND (reference sequence). The CDR3, as DNA: TGTGCCAGTAGTATAGAGGGGGGGCGACATACGCAGTATTTT. This translates into CASSIEGGRHTQYF.

The V and J genes are TRBV7-9 and TRBJ1-2; TRBD1 is a possible D gene (5 bases). With 1 base removed from V and 4 bases from J, the gap between germline ends came to 10 bases. The CDR3 is 14 amino acids. Looked up from germline, CDR1 is SEHNR and CDR2 is FQNEAQ (reference sequence). CDR3 amino acids: CASSLVGRVYGYTF. The DNA of the CDR3 is TGTGCCAGCAGCTTAGTCGGCAGGGTCTATGGCTACACCTTC. The complete variable domain, with remaining parts taken from reference TRBV7-9 and TRBJ1-2, reads DTGVSQNPRHKITKRGQNVTFRCDPISEHNRLYWYRQTLGQGPEFLTYFQNEAQLEKSRLLSDRFSAERPKGSFSTLEIQRTEQGDSAMYLCASSLVGRVYGYTFGSGTRLTVV.